Given below is one TCR beta chain in context. Antigen specificity is unknown. Germline assignment: CDR1 PRHDT and CDR2 FYEKMQ (reference sequence). CDR3 length equals 12 residues. UMI-tagged TRB cDNA libraries were built via 5' RACE. One entry per CDR3 protein, without DNA, is what TCRdb gives after re-calling the 5' RACE reads. The table lists roughly 8,300 distinct CDR3 sequences. This record belongs to a study of CXCR3-negative and CXCR3-positive naive CD8 T cells. Whole-study results and caveats: Unlike memory cells, which differed, naive CXCR3-negative and CXCR3-positive cells had similar TRBV-TRBJ usage. Similarly elevated diversity marked both naive subsets, with memory CD8+ cells showing far lower diversity.

Sequenced material: naive CXCR3- CD8+ T cells from blood. Documented subset: CD45RO-CCR7+CD27+CD95- naive CD8+ T cells lacking CXCR3 (TNR3-). The receptor's source is a human donor in good health. Some clones in this sample may be carry-over from other donors' samples. The chain combines TRBV13 with TRBJ2-1. The CDR3 spells CASSLSGTGQFF.